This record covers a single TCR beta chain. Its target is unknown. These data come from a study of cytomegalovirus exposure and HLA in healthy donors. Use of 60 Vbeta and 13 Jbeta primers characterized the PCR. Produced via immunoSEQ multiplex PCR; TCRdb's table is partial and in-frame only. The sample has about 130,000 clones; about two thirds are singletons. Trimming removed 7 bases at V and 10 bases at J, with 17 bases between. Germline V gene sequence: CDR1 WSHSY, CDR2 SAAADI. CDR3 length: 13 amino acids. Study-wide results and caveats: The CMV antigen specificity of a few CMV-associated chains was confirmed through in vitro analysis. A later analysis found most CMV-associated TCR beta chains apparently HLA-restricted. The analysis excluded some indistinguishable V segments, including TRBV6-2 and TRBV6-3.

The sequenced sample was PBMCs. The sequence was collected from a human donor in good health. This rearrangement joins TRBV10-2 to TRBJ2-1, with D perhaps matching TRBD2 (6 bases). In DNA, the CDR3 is TGCGCCAGCAAGGTGGAGGGGTGGGGGGAGCAGTTCTTC. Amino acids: CASKVEGWGEQFF.